This is a list of T cell receptor beta chains from one sample in a study of tumor-infiltrating lymphocytes in primary liver carcinoma. Each CDR3 protein is one row after TCRdb ran MiXCR on the multiplex PCR reads. Counted here are about 320,000 distinct CDR3 sequences, 60% to 80% occurring once; the ten biggest clones make up more than 8.5%. Material: peripheral blood. These receptors came from a man aged 35-49 years with primary liver carcinoma and hepatitis B virus infection. CDR3s include the opening cysteine and the closing phenylalanine or tryptophan. A D gene is named only where the DNA matches it firmly. Clone sizes are given selectively: once, few, many, or a class where the clone is expanded.

j_gene,abundance,v_gene,d_gene,CDR3nt,CDR3aa
TRBJ1-2,many,TRBV14,-,TGTGCCAGCAGCCAAGGGCGGGGAAGGGACTATGGCTACACCTTC,CASSQGRGRDYGYTF
TRBJ2-2,-,TRBV5-6,TRBD2,TGTGCCACCCGCAGCGGGAGTAACACCGGGGAGCTGTTTTTT,CATRSGSNTGELFF
TRBJ2-3,few,TRBV6-6,-,TGTGCCAGCATGGATTCTATCAGGGGGGCGACTACGCAGTATTTT,CASMDSIRGATTQYF
TRBJ2-5,few,TRBV28,TRBD1,TGTGCCAGCAGGGTGACAGGGGAAGAGACCCAGTACTTC,CASRVTGEETQYF
TRBJ2-3,-,TRBV7-9,-,TGTGCCAGCAGCGCCGGTGTGGGGACCATCACAGATAAGCACTATTTT,CASSAGVGTITDKHYF
TRBJ2-3,many,TRBV11-2,-,TGTGCCAGCAGCTTATCCCTTTTTGGCACAGATACGCAGTATTTT,CASSLSLFGTDTQYF
TRBJ1-1,few,TRBV28,-,TGTGCCAGCAGTTGGAGGGGAGGGAACACTGAAGCTTTCTTT,CASSWRGGNTEAFF
TRBJ2-1,many,TRBV29-1,TRBD2,TGCAGCGTTGCACTAGCGGGAGCGGATGAGCAGTTCTTC,CSVALAGADEQFF
TRBJ2-3,many,TRBV5-6,TRBD1,TGTGCCAGCAGGACAGGGGCAGATACGCAGTATTTT,CASRTGADTQYF
TRBJ1-1,many,TRBV6-2/TRBV6-3,-,TGTGCCAGCTCCCGGGACGCCCAGAACACTGAAGCTTTCTTT,CASSRDAQNTEAFF
TRBJ2-2,many,TRBV12-3/TRBV12-4,TRBD1,TGTGCCAGCAGCTCTACCGGACAGGGTGGATGGACCGGGGAGCTGTTTTTT,CASSSTGQGGWTGELFF
TRBJ2-2,-,TRBV4-3,TRBD2,TGCGCCAGCAGCCAAGATCAGCGGGGGAACACCGAGGAGCTGTTTTTT,CASSQDQRGNTEELFF
TRBJ2-3,-,TRBV28,TRBD2,TGTGCCAGCATAGGGACTAGCGGCTACACAGATACGCTATATTTT,CASIGTSGYTDTLYF
TRBJ2-2,-,TRBV11-3,-,TGTGCCAGCAGCCTGAGCAGGGAAGCGGCGAACACCTGGGAGCTGTTTTTT,CASSLSREAANTWELFF
TRBJ2-1,-,TRBV30,-,TGTGCCTGGGTCGGGGCTAGCGAGTACAATGAACAGTTATTC,CAWVGASEYNEQLF
TRBJ2-1,once,TRBV11-2,-,TGTGCCAGCACCTTATTAGTGGCCCCGGCGGGTGAGCAGTTCTTC,CASTLLVAPAGEQFF
TRBJ2-2,many,TRBV4-3,-,TGCGCCAGCAGCCGAAACGGGCCCGGGGAGCTGTTTTTT,CASSRNGPGELFF
TRBJ2-2,many,TRBV11-1,-,TGTGCCAGCAGCTTAGAGGGAGGGGAGCTGTTTTTT,CASSLEGGELFF
TRBJ2-2,-,TRBV11-1,TRBD2,TGTGCCGGCAGCTTACGCGGTTGGAGCGGGGAGATGTTTTTT,CAGSLRGWSGEMFF
TRBJ2-7,-,TRBV7-8,TRBD1,TGTGCCAGCAGCCCCGGACAGGGGGCGGGGGAGCAGTACTTC,CASSPGQGAGEQYF
TRBJ2-7,many,TRBV4-2,-,TGTGCCAGCAGCCAAGGGCACACATCCTACGAGCAGTACTTC,CASSQGHTSYEQYF
TRBJ2-7,-,TRBV11-1,-,TGTGCCAGCAGCTTAGAGGTTTCAGGTTCGGGAAAGCTGTACTTC,CASSLEVSGSGKLYF
TRBJ2-2,-,TRBV5-6,-,TGTGCCAGCAGCTCGGTAAGGGCCCGGGAGCTGTTTTTT,CASSSVRARELFF
TRBJ2-1,-,TRBV28,TRBD1,TGTGCCAGCAGGACGACAGGGGCAGATGAGCAGTTCTTC,CASRTTGADEQFF
TRBJ2-7,few,TRBV7-9,-,TGTGCCAGCGCCATGGGGATATACGAGCAGTACTTC,CASAMGIYEQYF
TRBJ1-4,-,TRBV5-4,TRBD1,TGTGTCAGCAGCTTGAAGGGACAGGGAAGGGGGCTGTTTTTT,CVSSLKGQGRGLFF
TRBJ2-1,few,TRBV6-2/TRBV6-3,TRBD2,TGTGCCAGCAGTCTCCCGGGACTAGCGGGAACTGAGCAGTTCTTC,CASSLPGLAGTEQFF
TRBJ2-1,few,TRBV4-1,TRBD2,TGCGCCAGCCATACCAGCGGGAGGGCCAGCTCCTACAATGAGCAGTTCTTC,CASHTSGRASSYNEQFF
TRBJ2-7,-,TRBV4-1,-,TGTGCCAGCAACCCCGGGGCAACGCCCTACGAGCAGTACTTC,CASNPGATPYEQYF
TRBJ2-1,-,TRBV11-2,-,TGTGCCAACAGCCTCCAGACTAATTCTGGCTACAATGAGCAGCTCTTC,CANSLQTNSGYNEQLF
TRBJ1-1,-,TRBV6-1,-,TGTGCCAGCTCACGGGAGCGGGGCACTGAAGATGTCTTT,CASSRERGTEDVF
TRBJ2-2,-,TRBV7-9,TRBD1,TGTGCCATCAGACAGGGACAGGCGGGGACCGGGGAGCTGTTTTTT,CAIRQGQAGTGELFF
TRBJ1-3,-,TRBV4-3,-,TGCGTCAGCAGCCAAGAAGTCAGCACGGGGAACACCATATATTTT,CVSSQEVSTGNTIYF
TRBJ2-1,-,TRBV5-5,TRBD1,TGTACCAGCAGCCCAACAGGGGGGAATGAGCAGTTCTTC,CTSSPTGGNEQFF
TRBJ2-7,-,TRBV5-4,-,TGTGTCAGCAGCTTGGATGCGGGATACAATATCGAGCAGTACTTC,CVSSLDAGYNIEQYF
TRBJ1-1,-,TRBV12-5,-,TGTGCTAGTGGTTTAAGCAACCAGAACACTGAACCTTTCTTT,CASGLSNQNTEPFF
TRBJ1-1,-,TRBV10-1,-,TGCGCCAGCAGCGATGGGCTGTATGAAGCTTTCTTT,CASSDGLYEAFF
TRBJ2-2,-,TRBV29-1,-,TGCAGCATTGTTAAGGAGGGGACTGAGAACACCGGGGAGCTGTTTTTT,CSIVKEGTENTGELFF
TRBJ2-5,-,TRBV28,-,TGTGCCAGCAGTGCCAGGGAGACCTACAAAGAGACCCAGTACTTC,CASSARETYKETQYF
TRBJ2-7,-,TRBV10-1,TRBD2,TGCGCCAGCAGTGAGACTAGCGGGAGGCCCTGCGAGCAGTACTTC,CASSETSGRPCEQYF
TRBJ2-7,many,TRBV11-2,TRBD1,TGTACCAGCAGCTTAGATCAGGGGGCCAGGGAGCAGTACTTC,CTSSLDQGAREQYF
TRBJ1-1,few,TRBV7-9,-,TGTGCCAGCAGCTTAGACGGTTTTGAAGCTTTCTTT,CASSLDGFEAFF
TRBJ2-1,-,TRBV4-3,-,TGCGCCAGCAGCCAATTGGGATCAACCGGGGACGATGAGCAGTTCTTC,CASSQLGSTGDDEQFF
TRBJ1-1,many,TRBV11-3,-,TGTGCCAGCAGCTGGCGGAGGAACACTGAAGCTTTCTTT,CASSWRRNTEAFF
TRBJ2-3,many,TRBV11-1,-,TGTGCCAGCAGCTTAGCGCCTGACAGTACGCAGTATTTT,CASSLAPDSTQYF
TRBJ1-5,once,TRBV24-1,-,TGTGCCACCAGTGATTCGGACCGGGACCCCAATCAGCCCCAGCATTTT,CATSDSDRDPNQPQHF
TRBJ1-4,-,TRBV20-1,TRBD1,TGCAGTGCTCAGGGGGGCGCAGGAGGGGAAAAACTGTTTTTT,CSAQGGAGGEKLFF
TRBJ2-2,many,TRBV4-2,TRBD2,TGTGCCAGCAGCCAAGACTGGACTAGCGGGACCGGGGAGCTGTTTTTT,CASSQDWTSGTGELFF
TRBJ2-1,many,TRBV4-1,TRBD2,TGCGCCAGCAGCCCCTTTGCATTAGGACTAGCGGGGCCCAGCTCCTACAATGAGCAGTTCTTC,CASSPFALGLAGPSSYNEQFF
TRBJ1-5,-,TRBV6-2/TRBV6-3,-,TGTGCCAGCAGTACTGGAAGGGGGGGTCAGCCCCAGCATTTT,CASSTGRGGQPQHF
TRBJ2-1,once,TRBV20-1,TRBD2,TGCAGTGCGTTACAAGCGGGAGGGCCGTGGAATGAGCAGTTCTTC,CSALQAGGPWNEQFF
TRBJ2-1,-,TRBV20-1,-,TGCAGTGCTAGTGATCTCGTGACGGGCGGAGGGTTCTTC,CSASDLVTGGGFF
TRBJ2-1,many,TRBV10-3,TRBD2,TGTGCCATCAGGAACGGTAGCGGGACCTACAATGAGCAGTTCTTC,CAIRNGSGTYNEQFF
TRBJ2-3,-,TRBV5-1,TRBD1,TGCTCCAGCAGACGCGGACAGGGGCCAGATACGCAGTATTTT,CSSRRGQGPDTQYF
TRBJ2-5,-,TRBV5-6,TRBD1,TGTGCCAGCGGCTCGGGACAGAGAGAGACCCAGTACTTC,CASGSGQRETQYF